The present entry profiles one T cell receptor (beta chain) with its context. The V gene lost 2 bases and the J gene lost 4 bases, with 16 bases spanning the gap. Germline V CDR1 and CDR2: MNHNS, SASEGT. The length of the CDR3 is 16 residues. The data originate from a study of blood T cell repertoires in COVID-19. Repertoires were generated with immunoSEQ multiplex PCR, while TCRdb's copy carries only in-frame clones and drops some. The sample holds about 110,000 clones; around 75% are singletons and the top ten take approximately 0.9%. Sequenced sample: peripheral blood. The clonotype comes from a human donor with acute or convalescent COVID-19. The donor label of this sample is uncertain. The rearrangement links TRBV6-1 to TRBJ2-3; tentative D call: TRBD1 (7 bases). CDR3 bases: TGTGCCAGCAGTGAAATTTATGGCAGGGGGGCAGATACGCAGTATTTT. It encodes CASSEIYGRGADTQYF.